What follows are 11 T cell receptor beta chains derived from one specimen sequenced in a study of OX40 agonist ivuxolimab in advanced cancers. The protocol was immunoSEQ multiplex PCR, while the TCRdb copy is restricted to in-frame clones and leaves out a portion. The table lists roughly 120,000 clones, 92% of them singletons. The sequenced sample was CD4+ or CD8+ T cells sorted from blood, obtained in a trial of the OX40 agonist ivuxolimab. These receptors all stem from an adult with an advanced solid tumor such as melanoma, head and neck, liver or kidney cancer.

The chain uses TRBV6-5 and TRBJ2-5, with unresolved D. Per germline, CDR1 MNHEY and CDR2 SVGAGI. Trimming left V 6 bases short and J 11 bases short, with 22 bases between. CDR3 length: 14 residues. This CDR3 reads CASSPQHGTPRQYF. CDR3 DNA sequence: TGTGCCAGCAGCCCACAACACGGTACCCCGAGGCAGTACTTC.

The rearrangement uses TRBV18 and TRBJ1-2; a weak D match, TRBD1 (6 bases). V was clipped by 0 bases and J by 4 bases, with 15 bases between them. Germline lookup yields CDR1 KGHSH and CDR2 LQKENI. CDR3 length: 16 residues. Here the CDR3 reads CASSPPWPGDSYGYTF. CDR3 nucleotide sequence: TGTGCCAGCTCACCACCTTGGCCAGGGGATAGCTATGGCTACACCTTC.

The chain links TRBV28 to TRBJ2-5; D may correspond to TRBD1 or TRBD2 (5 bases each). CDR1 and CDR2 (germline): MDHEN, SYDVKM. The germline V and J ends were trimmed by 4 bases and 2 bases, with 17 bases remaining between them. The CDR3 spans 16 residues. CDR3 DNA: TGTGCCAGCAGTTCGAACCCCTCCGGGGCACAAGAGACCCAGTACTTC. This translates into CASSSNPSGAQETQYF.

This sequence joins TRBV6-5 and TRBJ2-7; D may correspond to TRBD1 or TRBD2 (5 bases each). There are 15 residues in the CDR3. Trimming stripped 2 bases from V and 4 bases from J, with 15 bases between. Germline-derived CDR1 and CDR2 are MNHEY and SVGAGI. The CDR3 sequence: CASSYAWDGGYEQYF. The CDR3 DNA reads TGTGCCAGCAGTTACGCCTGGGACGGCGGATACGAGCAGTACTTC.

The J gene is TRBJ1-2, the V gene TRBV11-1, with TRBD1 as a possible D gene (5 bases). Trimming removed 6 bases from V and 4 bases from J, with 9 bases in between. Germline V CDR1 and CDR2: SGHAT, FQDESV (reference sequence). The length of the CDR3 is 12 residues. The CDR3 nucleotides are TGTGCCAGCAGTGTAGACAGCTATGGCTACACCTTC. Its protein is CASSVDSYGYTF.

The chain carries TRBV5-5 and TRBJ2-7; TRBD1 agrees at 10 bases. Germline V gives CDR1 SGHKS, CDR2 YYEKEE (reference sequence). With 4 bases clipped from V and 7 bases from J, the junction kept 11 bases outside the gene matches. The CDR3 is 15 residues long. The CDR3 DNA sequence: TGTGCCAGCAGCACGCAGACAGGGGGCGACGGGGAGCAGTACTTC. It translates to CASSTQTGGDGEQYF. Together with reference TRBV5-5 and TRBJ2-7, the CDR3 gives the full variable domain: DAGVTQSPTHLIKTRGQQVTLRCSPISGHKSVSWYQQVLGQGPQFIFQYYEKEERGRGNFPDRFSARQFPNYSSELNVNALLLGDSALYLCASSTQTGGDGEQYFGPGTRLTVT.

The chain uses TRBV4-2 and TRBJ2-7; TRBD1 is a possible D gene (6 bases). V lost 0 bases and J lost 6, with 15 bases in between. Germline-derived CDR1 and CDR2 are LGHNA and YNFKEQ. This CDR3 has 15 residues. The CDR3: CASSQEWQGIVEQYF. DNA of the CDR3: TGTGCCAGCAGCCAAGAGTGGCAGGGGATCGTCGAGCAGTACTTC.

The chain carries TRBV10-2 and TRBJ2-7, with a weak D call TRBD2 (6 bases). V lost 6 bases and J 3 bases, leaving 6 bases between the germline ends. The CDR3 runs 11 residues. CDR1 WSHSY and CDR2 SAAADI come from the germline V gene. The CDR3 DNA follows: TGCGCCAGCAGGGACTACTACGAGCAGTACTTC. Translated, it gives CASRDYYEQYF.

V usage is TRBV19 and J usage is TRBJ1-5; possible D gene TRBD1, 6 bases. Trimming took off 3 bases at V and 6 bases at J, with 18 bases between the two ends. The CDR3 has 16 residues. Looked up from germline, CDR1 is LNHDA and CDR2 is SQIVND (reference sequence). CDR3: CASSMIWGQGVQPQHF. CDR3 sequence (DNA): TGTGCCAGTAGTATGATTTGGGGGCAGGGCGTTCAGCCCCAGCATTTT. Using reference TRBV19 and TRBJ1-5 for the parts outside the CDR3, the full variable domain is DGGITQSPKYLFRKEGQNVTLSCEQNLNHDAMYWYRQDPGQGLRLIYYSQIVNDFQKGDIAEGYSVSREKKESFPLTVTSAQKNPTAFYLCASSMIWGQGVQPQHFGDGTRLSIL.

The chain has TRBV4-2 and TRBJ1-5, with D possibly TRBD1 on 5 matching bases. The CDR3 runs 17 residues. Per germline, CDR1 LGHNA and CDR2 YNFKEQ. Trimming left V 1 base short and J 2 bases short, with 15 bases between. CDR3 nucleotide sequence: TGTGCCAGCAGCCAAGGTGGGATCAGGGTCGGCAATCAGCCCCAGCATTTT. It codes for CASSQGGIRVGNQPQHF.

The V call is TRBV4-1, the J call TRBJ1-1; a weak D match, TRBD1 (6 bases). The germline V and J ends were trimmed by 2 bases and 11 bases, with 27 bases remaining between them. Germline CDR1 MGHRA, CDR2 YSYEKL. The CDR3 extends over 17 amino acids. This CDR3 is CASSQSGGGASLWEAFF. The CDR3 bases are TGCGCCAGCAGCCAATCCGGGGGGGGCGCTTCCCTTTGGGAGGCTTTCTTT.